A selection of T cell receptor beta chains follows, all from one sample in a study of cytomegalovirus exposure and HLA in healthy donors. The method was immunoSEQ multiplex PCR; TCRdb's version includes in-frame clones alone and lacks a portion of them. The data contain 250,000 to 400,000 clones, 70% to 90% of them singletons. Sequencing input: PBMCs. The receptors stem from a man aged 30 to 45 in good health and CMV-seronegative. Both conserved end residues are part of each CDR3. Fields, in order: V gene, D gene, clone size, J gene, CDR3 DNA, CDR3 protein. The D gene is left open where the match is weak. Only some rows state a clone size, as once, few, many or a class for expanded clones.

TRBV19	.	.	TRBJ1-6	TGTGCCAGTAGTAAGGGCCCGGGGGTTAATTCACCCCTCCACTTT	CASSKGPGVNSPLHF
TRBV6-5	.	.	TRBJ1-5	TGTGCCAGCAGTACAGGACTATATAGCAATCAGCCCCAGCATTTT	CASSTGLYSNQPQHF
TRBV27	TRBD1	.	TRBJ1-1	TGTGCCAGCGGAACTAGACAGGGGGCTAGTGATGAAGCTTTCTTT	CASGTRQGASDEAFF
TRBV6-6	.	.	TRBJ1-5	TGTGCCAGCAGTTCTTCAGGCAATCAGCCCCAGCATTTT	CASSSSGNQPQHF
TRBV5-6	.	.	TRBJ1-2	TGTGCCAGCAGCTTCGGTGTTTGGGGGCCGGATGGCTACACCTTC	CASSFGVWGPDGYTF
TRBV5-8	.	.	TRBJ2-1	TGTGCCAGCAGCGGATTTAGTCGGAGCTCCTACAATGAGCAGTTCTTC	CASSGFSRSSYNEQFF
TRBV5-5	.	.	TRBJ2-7	TGTGCCAGCAGCTTGGGACCTGGGGGGGCCTATTCCTACGAGCAGTACTTC	CASSLGPGGAYSYEQYF
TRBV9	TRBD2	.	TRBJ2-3	TGTGCCAGCAGCGGCACTAGCGGGGGGGCTCTAAATACGCAGTATTTT	CASSGTSGGALNTQYF
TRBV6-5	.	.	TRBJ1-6	TGTGCCAGCAGTTTGGGCTTATATAATTCACCCCTCCACTTT	CASSLGLYNSPLHF
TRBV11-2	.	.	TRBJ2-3	TGTGCCAGCAGCTTAGGAGGAAGATTGGCGCAGTATTTT	CASSLGGRLAQYF
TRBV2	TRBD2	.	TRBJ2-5	TGTGCCAGCAGTGACCAGGGAGGGAGCGAGACCCAGTACTTC	CASSDQGGSETQYF
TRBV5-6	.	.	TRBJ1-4	TGTGCCAGCAGCTTGGTTGCAGCTAATGAAAAACTGTTTTTT	CASSLVAANEKLFF
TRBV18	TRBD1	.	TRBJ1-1	TGTGCCAGCTCAAAGACAGGGTTGGGCACTGAAGCTTTCTTT	CASSKTGLGTEAFF
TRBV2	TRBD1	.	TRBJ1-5	TGTGCCAGCAGTGAAACAGGGGTTCAGCCCCAGCATTTT	CASSETGVQPQHF
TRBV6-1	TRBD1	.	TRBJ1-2	TGTGCCAGCAGTTCGACGGGACAGGGCGGATATGGCTACACCTTC	CASSSTGQGGYGYTF
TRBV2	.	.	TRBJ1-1	TGTGCCAGCAGTGGCACGCGGGCGGCTTTCTTT	CASSGTRAAFF
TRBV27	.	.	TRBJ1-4	TGTGCCAGCAGTTACAACCACATTGCAACTAATGAAAAACTGTTTTTT	CASSYNHIATNEKLFF
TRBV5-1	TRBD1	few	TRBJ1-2	TGCGCCAGCAGCTGGACAGGGGGCGACTATGGCTACACCTTC	CASSWTGGDYGYTF
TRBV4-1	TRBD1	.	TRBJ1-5	TGCGCCAGCAGCCAAGATAGGACAGGGGGGAATCAGCCCCAGCATTTT	CASSQDRTGGNQPQHF
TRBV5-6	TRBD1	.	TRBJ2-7	TGTGCCAGCAGCTTAAACAGGGGGAGCTCCTACGAGCAGTACTTC	CASSLNRGSSYEQYF
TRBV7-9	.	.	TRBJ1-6	TGTGCCAGCAGCTTAGTCCAGGCGAATTCACCCCTCCACTTT	CASSLVQANSPLHF
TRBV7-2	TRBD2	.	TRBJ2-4	TGTGCTGCGAGCGGGGGGAGGTTAGGCATTCAGTACTTC	CAASGGRLGIQYF
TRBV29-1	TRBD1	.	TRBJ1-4	TGCAGCGTGGAAGCGTCAGGGGGTTTACCTAATGAAAAACTGTTTTTT	CSVEASGGLPNEKLFF
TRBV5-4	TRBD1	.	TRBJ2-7	TGTGCCAGCAGCTGGCAAGGGGGCTTGGACGAGCAGTACTTC	CASSWQGGLDEQYF
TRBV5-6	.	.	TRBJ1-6	TGTGCCAGCAGAGCGAGGGGGTGGGATTCACCCCTCCACTTT	CASRARGWDSPLHF
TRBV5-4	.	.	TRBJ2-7	TGTGCCAGCATCCCGATGGGGCAGGGCTACTACGAGCAGTACTTC	CASIPMGQGYYEQYF
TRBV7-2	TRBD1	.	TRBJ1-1	TGTGCCAGCAGCTTAGTCTTTCATCGGGACAGCCTGAACACTGAAGCTTTCTTT	CASSLVFHRDSLNTEAFF
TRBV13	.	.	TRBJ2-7	TGTGCCAGCAGCCCCCAACAGGGACCGACCTACGAGCAGTACTTC	CASSPQQGPTYEQYF
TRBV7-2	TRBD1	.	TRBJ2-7	TGTGCCAGCACCATGGACAGGGTATTCGATGGGCAGTACTTC	CASTMDRVFDGQYF
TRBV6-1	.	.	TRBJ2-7	TGTGCCAGCAGTGAGGCGGCAGCCCGATCAGGGGTCTACGAGCAGTACTTC	CASSEAAARSGVYEQYF
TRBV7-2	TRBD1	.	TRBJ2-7	TGTGCCAGCAGCTTAGGGACAGGGGGCGTAAACGAGCAGTACTTC	CASSLGTGGVNEQYF
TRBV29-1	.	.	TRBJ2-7	TGCAGCGTTGTTAGCTCCTACGAGCAGTACTTC	CSVVSSYEQYF
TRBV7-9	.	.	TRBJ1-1	TGTGCCAGCAGCTTAAGTCAGGGTAGGAACACTGAAGCTTTCTTT	CASSLSQGRNTEAFF
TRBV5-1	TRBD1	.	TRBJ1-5	TGCGCCAGCAGCTTGAAGGGGGCAGAGTTTAGCAATCAGCCCCAGCATTTT	CASSLKGAEFSNQPQHF
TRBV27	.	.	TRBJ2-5	TGTGCCAGCAGGGCTGGGACTCATCAGGAGACCCAGTACTTC	CASRAGTHQETQYF
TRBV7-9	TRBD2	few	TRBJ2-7	TGTGCCAGCAGCTTACACGGGGGGGCCTACGAGCAGTACTTC	CASSLHGGAYEQYF
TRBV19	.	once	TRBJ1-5	TGTGCCAGTAGTATGAACCGGGGAGGGCGGATTAGCAATCAGCCCCAGCATTTT	CASSMNRGGRISNQPQHF
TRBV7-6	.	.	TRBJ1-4	TGTGCCAGCAGCTTCGGGGGGAAAGAGAATGAAAAACTGTTTTTT	CASSFGGKENEKLFF
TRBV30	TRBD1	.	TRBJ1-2	TGTGCCTGGAATTTGGACAGGGAGGGCTACACCTTC	CAWNLDREGYTF
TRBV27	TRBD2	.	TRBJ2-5	TGTGCCAGCAGCCAAGGACTAGCGGGGGGGCCACGCGAGACCCAGTACTTC	CASSQGLAGGPRETQYF
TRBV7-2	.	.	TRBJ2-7	TGTGCCAGCAGCCCTCGACAGGAATTCTACGAGCAGTACTTC	CASSPRQEFYEQYF